The rows below give T cell receptor beta chains drawn from one sample of a study of T cell responses to AZD1222 COVID-19 vaccine. The method was immunoSEQ multiplex PCR; TCRdb's version includes in-frame clones alone and lacks a portion of them. Here the sample spans 130,000 or so clones, around 94% being singletons. The sample here was peripheral blood, taken on day 0 of AZD1222 vaccination. These receptors were obtained from an adult in good health. The CDR3 runs from the conserved cysteine through the conserved F or W.

v_call	j_call	cdr3_aa
TRBV19	TRBJ1-4	CASSISRDNEKLFF
TRBV21-1	TRBJ1-2	CASSKERPGRGFGYTF
TRBV5-1	TRBJ2-3	CASRSGTSVTDTQYF
TRBV13	TRBJ1-4	CASSYDRRGEKLFF
TRBV14	TRBJ2-7	CASSQVMGRAYEQYF
TRBV1	TRBJ2-7	CTSSQNFVSGVLYEQYF
TRBV4-2	TRBJ1-6	CASSQVVGDNSPLHF
TRBV30	TRBJ1-3	CAWSLGSSGNTIYF
TRBV14	TRBJ2-7	CASSRTSGRFYEQYF
TRBV12-2	TRBJ1-2	CASRLAARGDTNYGYTF
TRBV9	TRBJ2-4	CASTPGLSETIQYF
TRBV19	TRBJ1-2	CASSIDRRVWLGGYTF
TRBV19	TRBJ1-1	CASSIASVTEAFF
TRBV15	TRBJ2-3	CATSTKYGRADTQYF
TRBV11-2	TRBJ2-3	CASSLGVAYTDTQYF
TRBV5-1	TRBJ1-2	CASSLAGQGGDYCTF
TRBV4-1	TRBJ1-4	CASSQVRFGEKLFF
TRBV3-1/TRBV3-2	TRBJ2-7	CASSQATGGPYEQYF
TRBV7-9	TRBJ2-3	CASSAGAGTSGTDTQYF
TRBV5-1	TRBJ2-3	CASSSKTSGSKTDTQYF
TRBV27	TRBJ1-1	CASSLSKGGLAEAFF
TRBV7-3	TRBJ1-1	CASSLSGHDTEAFF
TRBV2	TRBJ2-1	CASSAPGLAGNEQFF
TRBV2	TRBJ2-2	CASRTSGSHGGGELFF
TRBV5-8	TRBJ1-5	CASSSGIAQPQHF
TRBV4-2	TRBJ2-7	CASSAGTVTYEQYF
TRBV29-1	TRBJ1-2	CSGTGTDYGYTF
TRBV3-1/TRBV3-2	TRBJ2-7	CASSQSRSYEQYF
TRBV7-7	TRBJ2-1	CASSPQAGGEQFF
TRBV6-5	TRBJ1-2	CASSYGLGNYGYTF
TRBV7-2	TRBJ2-1	CASSVSPGLAVYNEQFF
TRBV7-9	TRBJ2-5	CASSSWTSGRETQYF
TRBV3-1/TRBV3-2	TRBJ2-5	CASSSPLRFTSGRGETQYF
TRBV28	TRBJ2-1	CASTTPQGGSFLSYNEQFF
TRBV7-2	TRBJ1-6	CASSTYRRNSPLHF
TRBV30	TRBJ1-5	CAWSVNGNQPQHF
TRBV7-9	TRBJ2-7	CASSSLAAGEQYF
TRBV15	TRBJ2-7	CATSRVASGKYEQYF
TRBV11-2	TRBJ1-1	CASSAGRSTEAFF
TRBV7-2	TRBJ2-7	CASSLGRRAGRGGYEQYF
TRBV3-1/TRBV3-2	TRBJ1-4	CASSQQGRSNEKLFF
TRBV5-1	TRBJ1-1	CASRGTGTENTEAFF
TRBV7-6	TRBJ2-1	CASSTRLAGAQSSYNEQFF